The sequence of this T cell receptor beta chain was determined in a study of blood T cell repertoires in COVID-19. Study-level background: Researchers got acute and convalescent COVID-19 samples from the United States, Italy and Spain.

Clones were sequenced by immunoSEQ multiplex PCR, and TCRdb holds only the in-frame ones, with some missing. The table includes just under 350,000 clones, around 86% detected once. Trimming took 5 bases from V and 1 from J, leaving 17 bases between them. The germline gives CDR1 MNHEY, CDR2 SMNVEV (reference sequence). CDR3 size: 16 residues. The genes are TRBV27 and TRBJ1-1; D is perhaps TRBD1 (6 bases). Material: peripheral blood. This TCR was recovered from a woman between 45 and 65 years old with COVID-19, enrolled during active disease. The CDR3 DNA sequence: TGTGCCAGCAGTCACATGACAGGTCTGAGGAACACTGAAGCTTTCTTT. Translated: CASSHMTGLRNTEAFF.